This TCR beta chain comes out of a study of response to subunit inactivated influenza vaccine. Whole-study findings and limits: Each seasonal influenza vaccination, the authors suggested, recruits few new T cells.

The ends were cut back, 7 bases at V and 4 bases at J, with 12 bases in the middle. This CDR3 region has 12 residues. Germline V gene data show CDR1 as SQVTM and CDR2 as ANQGSEA. TCRdb recomputed calls from the RT-PCR reads with MiXCR, one row per CDR3 protein. Counted here are more than 500,000 distinct CDR3 sequences, about 10% occurring once; the ten biggest clones make up 11%. With regard to this clonotype: As yet, its antigen is unknown.

This same sample was also part of a study on T cells expressing NK-cell markers. As that report states: UMI-tagged 5'RACE template switching yielded the TCR beta cDNA. Among the eight sequenced donors, seven tested HCMV-seropositive and one tested seronegative. The CD3+CD56-NKG2C+ fraction of a handful of donors was likewise dominated by these clonotypes.

This specimen was PBMCs from blood, taken on the day of vaccination. The chain carries TRBV29-1 and TRBJ2-3; D not certain. This TCR was sampled from a man aged 45 to 65 who received an inactivated influenza vaccine. The CDR3 sequence is CSGASAADTQYF. The CDR3 bases are TGCAGCGGGGCCTCGGCGGCAGATACGCAGTATTTT.